Described below is a single T cell receptor (beta chain) sequence and its context. This entry is derived from a study of T cell responses to AZD1222 COVID-19 vaccine. On the study more broadly: Second-dose schedules of about 4 or about 12 weeks were combined.

Libraries were prepared by immunoSEQ multiplex PCR; TCRdb keeps only in-frame clonotypes and omits some of them. This table has about 180,000 clones, roughly nine tenths appearing once. The germline V and J ends were trimmed by 0 bases and 4 bases, with 10 bases remaining between them. Germline V gene data show CDR1 as LGHNA and CDR2 as YSLEER. The CDR3 has 15 amino acids. The sequenced sample was peripheral blood, obtained on day 0 of AZD1222 vaccination. The source of this sequence is an adult in good health. The rearrangement links TRBV4-3 to TRBJ1-3; D unclear. CDR3 sequence reads: CASSQEFLSGNTIYF. The CDR3 DNA sequence: TGCGCCAGCAGCCAAGAGTTCCTGTCAGGAAACACCATATATTTT.